These 9 T cell receptor beta chains were all obtained from the same sample, sequenced in a study of CD8+ T cells in alopecia areata. Following RNA extraction, reverse transcription yielded cDNA that acted as the sequencing template. Sequencing was performed with immunoSEQ multiplex PCR; in TCRdb, only in-frame clones are kept and a portion is missing. The table includes 100,000 to 150,000 clones, approximately 58% detected once. The sequencing sample was made of CD4+ T cells sorted from blood. The receptors derive from a human donor in good health.

The V and J genes are TRBV4-2 and TRBJ1-4; 7 bases align to TRBD1. V lost 4 bases and J lost 7; bases outside the gene matches: 12. There are 16 residues in the CDR3. The germline CDR1 and CDR2 sequences are LGHNA and YNFKEQ. The CDR3 loop is CASSLEPGQPREKLFF. CDR3 coding DNA: TGTGCCAGCAGCCTGGAGCCGGGACAGCCTCGTGAAAAACTGTTTTTT.

The CDR3 loop reads CASQGRGMETQYF. The CDR3 DNA reads as TGTGCCAGCCAAGGGCGGGGCATGGAGACCCAGTACTTC. The chain couples TRBV5-4 to TRBJ2-5, with D tentatively TRBD2 (6 bases). The CDR3 spans 13 residues. V was shortened by 7 bases and J by 5 bases, with 15 bases between the two germline ends. Per the germline V gene, CDR1 is SGHNT and CDR2 is YYREEE (reference sequence).

The table lists this clone with a few counts. The CDR3 is CASRPEQYF. CDR3 sequence (DNA): TGCGCCAGCAGGCCAGAGCAGTACTTC. This chain connects TRBV23-1 to TRBJ2-7; D is unresolved. TRBV23-1 is designated an ORF whose function remains uncertain. With 6 bases removed from V and 7 bases from J, the gap between germline ends came to 4 bases. The CDR3 extends over 9 amino acids.

This sequence joins TRBV2 and TRBJ1-1, with a possible D match to TRBD1 (5 bases). V was pared by 0 bases and J by 5 bases, with 19 bases between. CDR1 and CDR2 from the germline V gene are SNHLY and FYNNEI. This CDR3 spans 17 amino acids. The CDR3 protein is CASSEAPGGYLRTEAFF. The DNA of the CDR3 is TGTGCCAGCAGTGAAGCCCCCGGGGGATACTTGCGAACTGAAGCTTTCTTT.

V gene TRBV7-2 combines with J gene TRBJ1-2; 7 positions agree with TRBD1. From germline, CDR1 is SGHTA and CDR2 FQGNSA. After removal of 5 bases from V and 3 bases from J, the junction contained 15 bases not matched to a gene. The CDR3 length is 17 residues. The CDR3 protein is CASSKTTGARGDYGYTF. CDR3 coding DNA: TGTGCCAGCAGCAAAACCACAGGGGCCCGAGGGGACTATGGCTACACCTTC. Based on the CDR3 plus reference TRBV7-2 and TRBJ1-2, the full variable domain is GAGVSQSPSNKVTEKGKDVELRCDPISGHTALYWYRQSLGQGLEFLIYFQGNSAPDKSGLPSDRFSAERTGGSVSTLTIQRTQQEDSAVYLCASSKTTGARGDYGYTFGSGTRLTVV.

This clone was seen a single time. V gene TRBV5-1 combines with J gene TRBJ2-1; D perhaps matches TRBD1 (6 bases). CDR3 length equals 13 residues. Germline assignment: CDR1 SGHRS and CDR2 YFSETQ. Trimming stripped 4 bases from V and 9 bases from J, with 14 bases between. The CDR3 DNA is TGCGCCAGCAGCGCGGACAGCCTCGGTGAGCAGTTCTTC. Protein product: CASSADSLGEQFF.

This clone has just one count. The rearrangement uses TRBV5-1 and TRBJ2-7; unclear D gene. Trimming removed 3 bases at V and 2 bases at J, with 3 bases between. The CDR3 runs 11 residues. Germline CDR1 reads SGHRS; CDR2 reads YFSETQ. CDR3 DNA sequence: TGCGCCAGCAGCTCAACCTACGAGCAGTACTTC. Translated: CASSSTYEQYF.

The V call is TRBV6-5, the J call TRBJ2-3, with D hard to call. This CDR3 is 16 amino acids long. The ends were cut back, 2 bases at V and 6 bases at J, with 18 bases in the middle. Germline lookup yields CDR1 MNHEY and CDR2 SVGAGI. The chain's CDR3 is CASSYIGPTTRDTQYF. CDR3 DNA: TGTGCCAGCAGTTACATTGGACCGACAACGAGGGATACGCAGTATTTT.

The CDR3 region has the DNA TGTGCCAGCAGCTTAGGCCTAGCGGGGACTCCACAAGAGACCCAGTACTTC. Protein product: CASSLGLAGTPQETQYF. V usage is TRBV7-3 and J usage is TRBJ2-5; 9 bases map to TRBD2. This CDR3 comprises 17 residues. Germline V CDR1 and CDR2: SGHTA, FQGTGA. The V gene end was trimmed by 2 bases and the J gene end by 2 bases; junction bases not matched to a gene: 9.